The sequence of this T cell receptor beta chain was determined in a study of cytomegalovirus exposure and HLA in healthy donors. The V end was cut by 3 bases, the J end by 0 bases, with 6 bases between. Per the germline V gene, CDR1 is LNHNV and CDR2 is YYDKDF (reference sequence). This CDR3 region has 14 residues. Researchers ran the PCR with 60 Vbeta and 13 Jbeta primers. Some clones are missing from TCRdb's copy, which holds only in-frame ones; the method was immunoSEQ multiplex PCR. The table shows approximately 140,000 clones, with 60% to 80% occurring only once. The receptor was derived from a man aged 35 to 55 in good health and CMV-seronegative. The V call is TRBV15, the J call TRBJ1-3; D gene unclear. The sequenced sample was PBMCs. The DNA for the CDR3 is TGTGCCACCAGCAGCCAGCGCTCTGGAAACACCATATATTTT. Its translation: CATSSQRSGNTIYF. Supplemented by reference TRBV15 and TRBJ1-3, the full variable domain reads DAMVIQNPRYQVTQFGKPVTLSCSQTLNHNVMYWYQQKSSQAPKLLFHYYDKDFNNEADTPDNFQSRRPNTSFCFLDIRSPGLGDTAMYLCATSSQRSGNTIYFGEGSWLTVV.